One sample yielded the 4 T cell receptor beta chains listed below, sequenced in a study of T cell responses to AZD1222 COVID-19 vaccine. Clones were read by immunoSEQ multiplex PCR, and TCRdb kept only the in-frame ones, dropping some. The sample lists 100,000 to 150,000 clones, 80% to 95% occurring once. The sequenced sample was peripheral blood, obtained 28 days after the second AZD1222 dose. The receptors were sampled from an adult who received the AZD1222 COVID-19 vaccine.

This chain uses TRBV5-1 with TRBJ2-5; weak D call: TRBD1 (6 bases). Trimming removed 0 bases from V and 0 bases from J, with 18 bases in between. Germline-derived CDR1 and CDR2 are SGHRS and YFSETQ. The CDR3 runs to 18 residues. CDR3: CASSLGPRGQKYQETQYF. DNA for the CDR3: TGCGCCAGCAGCTTGGGGCCCAGGGGCCAAAAGTACCAAGAGACCCAGTACTTC. Together with reference TRBV5-1 and TRBJ2-5, the CDR3 gives the full variable domain: KAGVTQTPRYLIKTRGQQVTLSCSPISGHRSVSWYQQTPGQGLQFLFEYFSETQRNKGNFPGRFSGRQFSNSRSEMNVSTLELGDSALYLCASSLGPRGQKYQETQYFGPGTRLLVL.

The rearrangement links TRBV4-3 to TRBJ2-1; D not resolved. Trimming removed 0 bases from V and 3 bases from J, with 18 bases in between. This CDR3 region has 18 residues. Germline-derived CDR1 and CDR2 are LGHNA and YSLEER. This CDR3 reads CASSQDPKIRTGYNEQFF. The DNA for the CDR3 is TGCGCCAGCAGCCAAGATCCCAAAATTCGGACCGGCTACAATGAGCAGTTCTTC.

The rearrangement links TRBV3-1 (or the pseudogene TRBV3-2) to TRBJ1-5, with D uncertain. Per germline, CDR1 LGHDT and CDR2 YNNKEL (reference sequence). The germline V and J ends were trimmed by 1 base and 3 bases, with 7 bases remaining between them. CDR3 length equals 14 residues. CDR3 in amino acids: CASSQGMDNQPQHF. In DNA form, the CDR3 reads TGTGCCAGCAGCCAAGGAATGGACAATCAGCCCCAGCATTTT.

The chain employs TRBV12-5 and TRBJ2-7; D is undetermined. This CDR3 has 13 amino acids. Germline V CDR1 and CDR2: LGHNT, FRNRAP. The V end was cut by 5 bases, the J end by 0 bases, with 8 bases between. CDR3 bases: TGTGCTAGTGGTGCCCGGGCCTCCTACGAGCAGTACTTC. It translates to CASGARASYEQYF.